The clone carrying this T cell receptor beta chain was found a few times. V shed 5 bases and J 4 bases; nucleotides not matched to a gene: 8. This CDR3 has 15 amino acids. Germline assignment: CDR1 SGHNT and CDR2 YENEEA. These data originate in a study of T cell changes during pregnancy in multiple sclerosis. Sequencing used immunoSEQ multiplex PCR; TCRdb keeps in-frame clones, though not all of them. Among over 10,000 clones listed, about 90% were seen once. The receptor's source is a female donor with multiple sclerosis, enrolled in a pregnancy study. The sample consisted of CD8+ T cells from peripheral blood mononuclear cells, taken in the first trimester of pregnancy. This chain connects TRBV11-3 to TRBJ1-1; 9 bases are shared with TRBD1. CDR3 DNA sequence: TGTGCCAGCAGCCTGACAGGGGGGGCTTCCACTGAAGCTTTCTTT. This sequence encodes CASSLTGGASTEAFF.